This T cell receptor (beta chain) was documented in a study of cytomegalovirus exposure and HLA in healthy donors. Study-wide results and caveats: Across donors, most TCRs were seen rarely, yet some public ones were widespread. Information on immune exposure was restricted to one variable (CMV serostatus).

This clone appeared a single time. Its antigen remains unidentified. Everyone who donated was a healthy bone marrow donor. This CDR3 has 14 residues. Germline CDR1 and CDR2: SGHRS and YFSETQ. Trimming took 7 bases from V and 7 from J, leaving 20 bases between them. With 60 Vbeta and 13 Jbeta primers, the PCR was carried out. The table came from immunoSEQ multiplex PCR; TCRdb's copy has only in-frame clones and leaves some out. The table records roughly 160,000 clones, about 71% of them present only once. The receptor was derived from a woman in her twenties or thirties in good health and CMV-seronegative. Sequencing input: PBMCs. The chain links TRBV5-1 to TRBJ2-5; tentatively, D is TRBD1 (5 bases). CDR3 protein: CASRTSDGQGTQYF. DNA of the CDR3: TGCGCCAGCCGGACCTCGGACGGCCAGGGGACCCAGTACTTC.